This TCR beta chain comes out of a study of blood T cell repertoires in COVID-19. There are 13 residues in the CDR3. Trimming took off 8 bases at V and 3 bases at J, with 10 bases between the two ends. The repertoire was sequenced with immunoSEQ multiplex PCR; TCRdb's copy has only in-frame clones and lacks some. The sample comprises a few hundred thousand clones, more than 75% of which are singletons, and 1% rests with the top ten. Material for sequencing was peripheral blood. The clonotype was recovered from a man between 45 and 60 years old with active or convalescent COVID-19. V is TRBV12-3 or TRBV12-4 and J is TRBJ2-2; tentative D call: TRBD2 (5 bases). CDR3: CASRTGYTGELFF. In DNA, the CDR3 is TGTGCCAGCCGGACGGGATACACCGGGGAGCTGTTTTTT.